The present entry profiles one T cell receptor (beta chain) with its context. Its specificity is not known. The sample is drawn from a study of T-cell memory formation after mild COVID-19. 5'RACE with constant-segment primers built TCRalpha and TCRbeta cDNA libraries with UMIs. TCRdb passed the 5' RACE reads through MiXCR, listing each CDR3 protein once. Of approximately 89,000 distinct CDR3 sequences in the sample, 20% to 25% are singletons; the top ten hold roughly 41%. Trimming took 0 bases from V and 0 from J, leaving 11 bases between them. CDR1 and CDR2 from the germline V gene are MGHRA and YSYEKL. This CDR3 has 16 residues. Study-level points and caveats: Mainly CM and EM harbored the contracting CD4+ clones; mainly EMRA harbored the CD8+ ones.

What was sequenced was PBMCs or a T cell subset sorted from them (not recorded which). The receptor was derived from a man in his late teens or twenties who had mild COVID-19 (a few samples of this study predate the infection). Cell type and time point are not known. The chain employs TRBV4-1 and TRBJ1-1; no reliable D call. The CDR3 coding sequence is TGCGCCAGCAGCCAAGAACCCACAGTTCTGAACACTGAAGCTTTCTTT. It is translated as CASSQEPTVLNTEAFF.